The present TCR beta chain was sequenced within a study of cytotoxic CD8 clonotypes in ibrutinib-treated CLL. Overall study: After median approximately 6 years, approximately 14 stayed in remission, about 12 progressed; responses some 25 partial, 2 complete. Treatment had run for a median about twelve months, range 6 to 36, when response samples were taken. Whole-study findings and limits: Higher clonality was seen at ibrutinib response and a return toward baseline at progression.

Trimming shortened V by 1 base and J by 4 bases, and 0 bases separated the two germline ends. Looked up from germline, CDR1 is MGHRA and CDR2 is YSYEKL. The CDR3 runs 11 residues. This clone was counted only a few times. Its matching antigen is unknown. Repertoires were generated with immunoSEQ multiplex PCR, while TCRdb's copy carries only in-frame clones and drops some. The table lists around 310,000 clones, roughly 79% of them singletons. The chain employs TRBV4-1 and TRBJ2-3; D remains unclear. Sequencing was performed on PBMCs, taken before ibrutinib treatment. The sequence was collected from a human donor with chronic lymphocytic leukemia. The CDR3, as DNA: TGCGCCAGCAGCCAAGCAGATACGCAGTATTTT. It codes for CASSQADTQYF.